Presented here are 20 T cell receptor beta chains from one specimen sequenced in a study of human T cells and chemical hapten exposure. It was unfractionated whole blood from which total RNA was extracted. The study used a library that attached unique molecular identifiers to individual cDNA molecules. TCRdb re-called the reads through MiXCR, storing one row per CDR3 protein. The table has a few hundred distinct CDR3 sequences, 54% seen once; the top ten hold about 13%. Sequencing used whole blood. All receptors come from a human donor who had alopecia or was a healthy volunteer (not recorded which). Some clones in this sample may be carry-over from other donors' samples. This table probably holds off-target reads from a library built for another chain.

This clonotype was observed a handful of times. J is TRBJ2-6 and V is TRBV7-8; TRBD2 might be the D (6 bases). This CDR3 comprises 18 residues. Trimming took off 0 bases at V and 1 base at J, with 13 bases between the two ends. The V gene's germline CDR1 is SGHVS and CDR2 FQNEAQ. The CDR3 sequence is CASSLAGGALSGANVLTF. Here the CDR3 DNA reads TGTGCCAGCAGCTTAGCCGGCGGGGCGTTATCTGGGGCCAACGTCCTGACTTTC.

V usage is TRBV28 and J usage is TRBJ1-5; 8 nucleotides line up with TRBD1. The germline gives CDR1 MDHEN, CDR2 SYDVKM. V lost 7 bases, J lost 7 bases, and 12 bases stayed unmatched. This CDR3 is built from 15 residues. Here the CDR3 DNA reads TGTGCCAGCAATACCCCTACAGGGGGTGGACAGCCCCAGCATTTT. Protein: CASNTPTGGGQPQHF. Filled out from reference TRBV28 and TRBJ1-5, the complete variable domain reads DVKVTQSSRYLVKRTGEKVFLECVQDMDHENMFWYRQDPGLGLRLIYFSYDVKMKEKGDIPEGYSVSREKKERFSLILESASTNQTSMYLCASNTPTGGGQPQHFGDGTRLSIL.

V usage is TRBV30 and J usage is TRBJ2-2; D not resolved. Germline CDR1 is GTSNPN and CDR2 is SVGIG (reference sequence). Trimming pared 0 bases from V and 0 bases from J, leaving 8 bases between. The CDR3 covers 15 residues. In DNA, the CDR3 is TGTGCCTGGAGTGTAAACATCGCGAACACCGGGGAGCTGTTTTTT. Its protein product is CAWSVNIANTGELFF.

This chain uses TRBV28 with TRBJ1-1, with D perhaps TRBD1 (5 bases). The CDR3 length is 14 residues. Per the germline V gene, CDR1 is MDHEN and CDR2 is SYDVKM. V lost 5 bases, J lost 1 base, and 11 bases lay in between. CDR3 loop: CASSIHQGNTEAFF. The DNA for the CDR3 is TGTGCCAGCAGTATTCACCAGGGGAACACTGAAGCTTTCTTT. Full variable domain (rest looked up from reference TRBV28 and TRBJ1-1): DVKVTQSSRYLVKRTGEKVFLECVQDMDHENMFWYRQDPGLGLRLIYFSYDVKMKEKGDIPEGYSVSREKKERFSLILESASTNQTSMYLCASSIHQGNTEAFFGQGTRLTVV.

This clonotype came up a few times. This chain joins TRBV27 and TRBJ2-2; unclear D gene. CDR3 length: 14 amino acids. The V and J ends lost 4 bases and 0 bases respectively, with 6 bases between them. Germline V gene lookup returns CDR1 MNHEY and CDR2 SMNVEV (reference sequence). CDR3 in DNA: TGTGCCAGCAGTTGGCCCTCGAACACCGGGGAGCTGTTTTTT. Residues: CASSWPSNTGELFF.

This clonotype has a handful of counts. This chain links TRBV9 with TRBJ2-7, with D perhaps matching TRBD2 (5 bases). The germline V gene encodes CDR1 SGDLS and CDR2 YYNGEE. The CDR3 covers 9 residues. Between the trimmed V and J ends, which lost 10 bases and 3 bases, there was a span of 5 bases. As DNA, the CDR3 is TGTGCCGGGAGCTACGAGCAGTACTTC. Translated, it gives CAGSYEQYF.

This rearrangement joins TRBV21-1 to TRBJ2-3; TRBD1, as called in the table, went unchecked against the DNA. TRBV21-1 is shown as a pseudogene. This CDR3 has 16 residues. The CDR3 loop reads CASSFKGGPITDTQYF. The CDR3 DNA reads TGTGCCAGCAGCTTTAAGGGGGGACCCATCACAGATACGCAGTATTTT.

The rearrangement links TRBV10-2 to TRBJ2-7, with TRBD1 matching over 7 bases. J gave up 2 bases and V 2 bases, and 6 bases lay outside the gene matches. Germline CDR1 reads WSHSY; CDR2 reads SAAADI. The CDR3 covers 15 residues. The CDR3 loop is CASSEQQGGTYEQYF. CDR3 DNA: TGCGCCAGCAGTGAGCAACAAGGGGGCACCTACGAGCAGTACTTC.

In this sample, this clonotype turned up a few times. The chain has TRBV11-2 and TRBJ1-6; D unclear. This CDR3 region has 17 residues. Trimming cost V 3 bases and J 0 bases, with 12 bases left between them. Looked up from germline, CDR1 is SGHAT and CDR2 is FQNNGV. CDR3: CASSLRLLSSYNSPLHF. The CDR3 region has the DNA TGTGCCAGCAGCTTGAGACTCCTGAGCTCCTATAATTCACCCCTCCACTTT.

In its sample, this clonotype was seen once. The CDR3 sequence: CAIAPGGLNTGELFF. The CDR3 DNA sequence: TGTGCCATCGCTCCCGGGGGCCTGAACACCGGGGAGCTGTTTTTT. The rearrangement links TRBV10-3 to TRBJ2-2; D tentatively reads TRBD1 or TRBD2 (6 bases each). From germline, CDR1 is ENHRY and CDR2 SYGVKD. Trimming removed 8 bases from V and 1 base from J, with 14 bases in between. This CDR3 has 15 residues.

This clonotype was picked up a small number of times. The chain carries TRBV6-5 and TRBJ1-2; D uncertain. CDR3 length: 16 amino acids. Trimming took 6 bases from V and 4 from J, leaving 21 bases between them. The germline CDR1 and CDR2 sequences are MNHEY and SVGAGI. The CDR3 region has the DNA TGTGCCAGCAGCCCCACTATCGCCCCCCGTATCTATGGCTACACCTTC. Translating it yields CASSPTIAPRIYGYTF.

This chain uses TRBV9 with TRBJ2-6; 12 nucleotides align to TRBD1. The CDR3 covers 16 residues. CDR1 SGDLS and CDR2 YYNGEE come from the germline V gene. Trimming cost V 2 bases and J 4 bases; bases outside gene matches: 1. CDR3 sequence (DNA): TGTGCCAGCAGCGTGGGACAGGGGGCCGGGGCCAACGTCCTGACTTTC. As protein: CASSVGQGAGANVLTF.

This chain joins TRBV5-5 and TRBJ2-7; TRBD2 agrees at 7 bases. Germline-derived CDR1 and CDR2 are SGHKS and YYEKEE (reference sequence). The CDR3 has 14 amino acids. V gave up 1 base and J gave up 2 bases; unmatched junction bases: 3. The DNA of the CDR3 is TGTGCCAGCAGCTTGACAGCGGGAACCTACGAGCAGTACTTC. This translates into CASSLTAGTYEQYF.

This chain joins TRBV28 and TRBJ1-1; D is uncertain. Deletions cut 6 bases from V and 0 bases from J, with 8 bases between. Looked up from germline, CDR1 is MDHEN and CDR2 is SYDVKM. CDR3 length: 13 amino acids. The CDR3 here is CASSLPLNTEAFF. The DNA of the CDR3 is TGTGCCAGCAGCCTCCCATTGAACACTGAAGCTTTCTTT. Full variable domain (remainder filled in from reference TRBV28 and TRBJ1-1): DVKVTQSSRYLVKRTGEKVFLECVQDMDHENMFWYRQDPGLGLRLIYFSYDVKMKEKGDIPEGYSVSREKKERFSLILESASTNQTSMYLCASSLPLNTEAFFGQGTRLTVV.

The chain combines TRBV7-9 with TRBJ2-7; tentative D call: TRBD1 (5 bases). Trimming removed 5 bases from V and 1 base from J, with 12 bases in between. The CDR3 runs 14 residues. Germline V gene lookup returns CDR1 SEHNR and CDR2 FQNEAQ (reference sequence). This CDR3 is CASSLTASSYEQYF. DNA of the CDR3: TGTGCCAGCAGCCTGACAGCTAGTTCCTACGAGCAGTACTTC.

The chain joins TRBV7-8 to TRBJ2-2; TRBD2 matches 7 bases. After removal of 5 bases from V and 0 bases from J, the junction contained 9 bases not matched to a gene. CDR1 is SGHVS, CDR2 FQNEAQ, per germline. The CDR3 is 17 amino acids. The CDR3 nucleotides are TGTGCCAGCAGCCAACGCAGCGGGGCTGCGAACACCGGGGAGCTGTTTTTT. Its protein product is CASSQRSGAANTGELFF.

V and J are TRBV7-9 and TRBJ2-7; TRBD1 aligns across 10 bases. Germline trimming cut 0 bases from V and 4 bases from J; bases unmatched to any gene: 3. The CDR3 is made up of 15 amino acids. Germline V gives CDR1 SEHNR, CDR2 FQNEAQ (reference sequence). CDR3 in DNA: TGTGCCAGCAGCTTAGCGGGACAGGGGAGGTACGAGCAGTACTTC. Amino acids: CASSLAGQGRYEQYF.

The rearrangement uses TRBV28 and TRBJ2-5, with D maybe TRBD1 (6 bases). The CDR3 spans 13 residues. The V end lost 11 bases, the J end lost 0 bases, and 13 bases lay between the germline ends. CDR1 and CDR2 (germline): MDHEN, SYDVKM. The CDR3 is CAAKGTYQETQYF. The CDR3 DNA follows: TGTGCCGCCAAAGGGACATACCAAGAGACCCAGTACTTC.

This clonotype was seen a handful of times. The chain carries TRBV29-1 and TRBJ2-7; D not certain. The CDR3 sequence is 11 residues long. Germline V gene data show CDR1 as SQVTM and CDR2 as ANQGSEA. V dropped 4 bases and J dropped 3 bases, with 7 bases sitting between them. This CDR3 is CSVGQSYEQYF. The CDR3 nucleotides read TGCAGCGTTGGGCAGAGCTACGAGCAGTACTTC.

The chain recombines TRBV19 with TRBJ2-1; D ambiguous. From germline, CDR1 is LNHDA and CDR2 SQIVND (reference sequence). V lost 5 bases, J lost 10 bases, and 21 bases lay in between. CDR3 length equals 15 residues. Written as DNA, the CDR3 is TGTGCCAGTAGTCTCCAATTGACCCAGATGGAGGAGCAGTTCTTC. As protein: CASSLQLTQMEEQFF.